This T cell receptor (beta chain) is drawn from a study of T-cell reconstitution after alpha-beta-depleted transplantation in children. V lost 4 bases and J lost 3, with 10 bases in between. CDR1 is SGHKS, CDR2 YYEKEE, per germline (reference sequence). This CDR3 region has 14 residues. Unique molecular identifiers were incorporated when the TCRbeta library was constructed. TCRdb reanalysed the PCR reads using MiXCR and keeps one entry per CDR3 protein. The sample consists of about 110,000 distinct CDR3 sequences, about 9.4% of them appearing once. The TCR sequence derives from a boy between 2 and 10 years old with acute lymphoblastic leukemia, due to receive a stem cell transplant. The chain has TRBV5-5 and TRBJ2-2, with D perhaps matching TRBD2 (5 bases). The specimen comprised PBMCs, sampled before TCRalphabeta/CD19-depleted stem cell transplant. CDR3 protein: CASSPGLHTGELFF. The CDR3 DNA follows: TGTGCCAGCAGCCCTGGACTGCACACCGGGGAGCTGTTTTTT.